Here is one T cell receptor beta chain with its context. Its antigen remains unidentified. The CDR3 is 15 residues long. Germline V CDR1 and CDR2: GTSNPN, SVGIG (reference sequence). V lost 3 bases and J lost 3; bases outside the gene matches: 6. PCR used 60 Vbeta primers and 13 Jbeta primers. Some clones are missing from TCRdb's copy, which holds only in-frame ones; the method was immunoSEQ multiplex PCR. Seen here are around 150,000 clones, approximately 80% observed once, and the top ten hold about 4.1%. This entry belongs to a study of cytomegalovirus exposure and HLA in healthy donors. Whole-study results and caveats: Clonal expansion was found to be greater in HLA-associated TCR beta chains than in equally common others in a later analysis.

The sequence was obtained from a woman between 35 and 50 years old in good health and CMV-seropositive. Material for sequencing was PBMCs. V gene TRBV30 combines with J gene TRBJ2-3; 10 bases are a match to TRBD1. The CDR3 here is CAWRGGQGRTDTQYF. The CDR3, as DNA: TGTGCCTGGAGAGGGGGACAGGGGCGGACAGATACGCAGTATTTT.